This TCR beta chain was identified during a study of cytomegalovirus exposure and HLA in healthy donors. This CDR3 is built from 17 residues. The germline gives CDR1 SGHNT, CDR2 YYREEE (reference sequence). J lost 3 bases, V lost 4 bases, and 6 bases had no gene match. 13 Jbeta primers and 60 Vbeta primers were used for the PCR. The repertoire was sequenced with immunoSEQ multiplex PCR; TCRdb's copy has only in-frame clones and lacks some. The top ten hold roughly 10% of the sample, which has approximately 170,000 clones, 80% seen once. The origin of this receptor is a man aged 18 to 35 in good health and CMV-seropositive. The chain has TRBV5-4 and TRBJ2-6; TRBD1 aligns across 11 bases. The source material was PBMCs. For the CDR3, the DNA is TGTGCCAGCAGCGCCGGACAGGGGGCGGGTGGGGCCAACGTCCTGACTTTC. As protein: CASSAGQGAGGANVLTF.